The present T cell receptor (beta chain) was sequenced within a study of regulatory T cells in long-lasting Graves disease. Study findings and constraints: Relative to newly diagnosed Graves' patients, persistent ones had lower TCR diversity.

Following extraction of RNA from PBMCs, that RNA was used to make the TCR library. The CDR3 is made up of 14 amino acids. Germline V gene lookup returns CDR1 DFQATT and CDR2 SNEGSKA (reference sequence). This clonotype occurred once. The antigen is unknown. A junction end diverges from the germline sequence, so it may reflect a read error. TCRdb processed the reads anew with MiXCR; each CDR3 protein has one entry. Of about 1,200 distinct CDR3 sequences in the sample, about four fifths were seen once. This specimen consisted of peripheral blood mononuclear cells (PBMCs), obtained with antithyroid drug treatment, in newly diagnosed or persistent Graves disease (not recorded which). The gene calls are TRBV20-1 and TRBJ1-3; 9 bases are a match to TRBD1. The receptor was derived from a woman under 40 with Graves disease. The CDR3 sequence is CSAGTGTSGNTIYF. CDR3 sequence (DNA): TGCAGTGCTGGGACAGGGACCTCTGGTAACACCATATATTTT.